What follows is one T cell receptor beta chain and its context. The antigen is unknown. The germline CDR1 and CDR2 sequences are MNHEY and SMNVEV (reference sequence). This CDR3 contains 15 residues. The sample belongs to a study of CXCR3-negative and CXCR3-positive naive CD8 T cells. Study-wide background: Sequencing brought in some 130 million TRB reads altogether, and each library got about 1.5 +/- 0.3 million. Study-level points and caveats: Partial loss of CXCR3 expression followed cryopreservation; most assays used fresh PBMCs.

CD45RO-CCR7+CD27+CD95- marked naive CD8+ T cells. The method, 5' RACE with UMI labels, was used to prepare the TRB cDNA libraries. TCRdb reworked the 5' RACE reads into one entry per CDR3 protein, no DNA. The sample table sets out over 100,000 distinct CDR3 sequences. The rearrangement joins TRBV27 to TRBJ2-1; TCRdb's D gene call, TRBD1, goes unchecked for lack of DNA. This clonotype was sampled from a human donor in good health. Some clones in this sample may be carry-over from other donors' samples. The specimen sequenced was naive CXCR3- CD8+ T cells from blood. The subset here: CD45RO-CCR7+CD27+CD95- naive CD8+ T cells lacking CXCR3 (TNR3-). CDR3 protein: CASSPLGGLYNEQFF.